The entry below describes one T cell receptor (beta chain). This entry is derived from a study of blood T cell repertoires in COVID-19. In the authors' methods: Amplification from reference gene primers served as the basis for estimated nucleated cell counts. Some clones are missing from TCRdb's copy, which holds only in-frame ones; the method was immunoSEQ multiplex PCR. From that table come the V and J calls and clone size; the DNA was used to work out D and trimming. Of fewer than 150,000 clones in the sample, nearly 90% are singletons; the top ten hold 3.5% to 4%. Trimming at V came to 7 bases and at J to 5 bases, leaving 8 bases not matched to a gene. The CDR3 consists of 14 residues. CDR1 and CDR2 from the germline V gene are ENHRY and SYGVKD.

Sequencing input: peripheral blood. This clonotype was sampled from a woman aged 60-75 years with COVID-19, enrolled during active disease. The rearrangement joins TRBV10-3 to TRBJ2-7; 10 bases agree with TRBD2. The CDR3 region has the DNA TGTGCCATCATGGGGACTAGCGTCGGGAACGAGCAGTACTTC. Its translation: CAIMGTSVGNEQYF.